These T cell receptor beta chains were read from a single sample in a study of identical twins. TCRdb independently ran MiXCR on the 5' RACE reads; one entry per CDR3 protein. The repertoire holds 600,000 to 800,000 distinct CDR3 sequences, with around 20% as singletons. These data were also filed under a second study, of T cells expressing NK-cell markers.

Specimen: PBMCs. The receptors here all came from a woman between 18 and 30 years old in good health. Both conserved end residues are part of each CDR3. A D gene is named only where the DNA matches it firmly. Clone size is stated in some rows and not others, as once, few, many or a class when expanded.

D gene: .; J gene: TRBJ2-1; V gene: TRBV7-8; clone size: many; CDR3 DNA: TGTGCCAGCAGTCCTCCCAGGTACAATGAGCAGTTCTTC; CDR3 protein: CASSPPRYNEQFF
D gene: .; J gene: TRBJ2-1; V gene: TRBV15; clone size: many; CDR3 DNA: TGTGCCACCAGCGGAGACCTGACGGCCTCCTACAATGAGCAGTTCTTC; CDR3 protein: CATSGDLTASYNEQFF
D gene: TRBD2; J gene: TRBJ2-1; V gene: TRBV20-1; clone size: .; CDR3 DNA: TGCAGTGCTAGGCTAGCGGGGGGCAATAGCCATGAGCAGTTCTTC; CDR3 protein: CSARLAGGNSHEQFF
D gene: .; J gene: TRBJ2-5; V gene: TRBV7-9; clone size: few; CDR3 DNA: TGTGCCAGCAGCTTAAATACAGGGACGGGAGAGACCCAGTACTTC; CDR3 protein: CASSLNTGTGETQYF
D gene: TRBD2; J gene: TRBJ2-1; V gene: TRBV12-3/TRBV12-4; clone size: .; CDR3 DNA: TGTGCCAGCAGTTTCAGACTAGCGGGGGGGCCCTACAATGAGCAGTTCTTC; CDR3 protein: CASSFRLAGGPYNEQFF
D gene: .; J gene: TRBJ2-6; V gene: TRBV12-3/TRBV12-4; clone size: many; CDR3 DNA: TGTGCCAGCACCTGGGGGGCCAACGTCCTGACTTTC; CDR3 protein: CASTWGANVLTF
D gene: .; J gene: TRBJ2-5; V gene: TRBV6-5; clone size: .; CDR3 DNA: TGTGCCAGCAGCTTAGGGACTGGGCGTTCGGAGACCCAGTACTTC; CDR3 protein: CASSLGTGRSETQYF
D gene: .; J gene: TRBJ2-7; V gene: TRBV12-3/TRBV12-4; clone size: few; CDR3 DNA: TGTGCCAGCAGTTTAAGTGTCAGGGCCCTCGAGCAGTACTTC; CDR3 protein: CASSLSVRALEQYF
D gene: TRBD2; J gene: TRBJ2-1; V gene: TRBV24-1; clone size: many; CDR3 DNA: TGTGCCACCAGTGATTGTCACAGCGGGGGGGCTACCTACAATGAGCAGTTCTTC; CDR3 protein: CATSDCHSGGATYNEQFF
D gene: .; J gene: TRBJ1-5; V gene: TRBV12-3/TRBV12-4; clone size: many; CDR3 DNA: TGTGCCAGCAGTTTGTGGCAGGCCGGTCAGCCCCAGCATTTT; CDR3 protein: CASSLWQAGQPQHF
D gene: TRBD1; J gene: TRBJ2-2; V gene: TRBV5-5; clone size: .; CDR3 DNA: TGTGCCAGCAGCCGCGGACAGGGCGTCACCGGGGAGCTGTTTTTT; CDR3 protein: CASSRGQGVTGELFF
D gene: .; J gene: TRBJ2-3; V gene: TRBV20-1; clone size: .; CDR3 DNA: TGCAGTGCTAGGCCGCCTAGCGGACAGCTCACAGATACGCAGTATTTT; CDR3 protein: CSARPPSGQLTDTQYF
D gene: .; J gene: TRBJ1-1; V gene: TRBV15; clone size: many; CDR3 DNA: TGTGCCACCAGCAGAGACGGGGGGCGGAACACTGAAGCTTTCTTT; CDR3 protein: CATSRDGGRNTEAFF
D gene: .; J gene: TRBJ1-5; V gene: TRBV6-2/TRBV6-3; clone size: many; CDR3 DNA: TGTGCCAGCAGTTACGCCGGCTATAGCAATCAGCCCCAGCATTTT; CDR3 protein: CASSYAGYSNQPQHF
D gene: .; J gene: TRBJ2-1; V gene: TRBV5-1; clone size: few; CDR3 DNA: TGCGCCAGCAGCTTGGGACACTTGGGATACAATGAGCAGTTCTTC; CDR3 protein: CASSLGHLGYNEQFF
D gene: .; J gene: TRBJ2-1; V gene: TRBV20-1; clone size: .; CDR3 DNA: TGCAGTGCTTGGAGACTAGGGGGCAATGAGCAGTTCTTC; CDR3 protein: CSAWRLGGNEQFF
D gene: .; J gene: TRBJ2-3; V gene: TRBV5-1; clone size: many; CDR3 DNA: TGCGCCAGCAGCCCGGGAGACTTCGCTACAGATACGCAGTATTTT; CDR3 protein: CASSPGDFATDTQYF
D gene: .; J gene: TRBJ2-7; V gene: TRBV6-5; clone size: few; CDR3 DNA: TGTGCCAGCAGTTCCCGGGAGACCTACGAGCAGTACTTC; CDR3 protein: CASSSRETYEQYF
D gene: .; J gene: TRBJ2-1; V gene: TRBV7-9; clone size: .; CDR3 DNA: TGTGCCAGCAGCTCCTTAACCTCCTACAATGAGCAGTTCTTC; CDR3 protein: CASSSLTSYNEQFF
D gene: .; J gene: TRBJ2-1; V gene: TRBV5-1; clone size: few; CDR3 DNA: TGCGCCAGCAGCTTACTCCTTGGCCAGGGTAATTCTAATGAGCAGTTCTTC; CDR3 protein: CASSLLLGQGNSNEQFF
D gene: .; J gene: TRBJ1-2; V gene: TRBV12-3/TRBV12-4; clone size: few; CDR3 DNA: TGTGCCAGCAGTGCCACGGGCCCATACGGTGGCTACACCTTC; CDR3 protein: CASSATGPYGGYTF
D gene: .; J gene: TRBJ1-1; V gene: TRBV29-1; clone size: many; CDR3 DNA: TGCAGCGTTCGTAAAAGGAAGGGAGGGCTGAACACTGAAGCTTTCTTT; CDR3 protein: CSVRKRKGGLNTEAFF
D gene: TRBD2; J gene: TRBJ2-3; V gene: TRBV11-2; clone size: .; CDR3 DNA: TGTGCCAGCAGCTTAGCCCGGGGGGGCCGGGGCGATACGCAGTATTTT; CDR3 protein: CASSLARGGRGDTQYF
D gene: .; J gene: TRBJ2-1; V gene: TRBV6-1; clone size: few; CDR3 DNA: TGTGCCACGGGCGGGGCTAACAATGAGCAGTTCTTC; CDR3 protein: CATGGANNEQFF
D gene: .; J gene: TRBJ2-3; V gene: TRBV7-2; clone size: many; CDR3 DNA: TGTGCCAGCAGCTTAAAAGGCGGTAGCACAGATACGCAGTATTTT; CDR3 protein: CASSLKGGSTDTQYF
D gene: .; J gene: TRBJ1-1; V gene: TRBV10-3; clone size: few; CDR3 DNA: TGTGCCATAGGGGAGACTGAAGCTTTCTTT; CDR3 protein: CAIGETEAFF
D gene: .; J gene: TRBJ1-3; V gene: TRBV29-1; clone size: .; CDR3 DNA: TGCAGCGTGTTGATCTCAGGGCTTGGAAACACCATATATTTT; CDR3 protein: CSVLISGLGNTIYF
D gene: TRBD2; J gene: TRBJ2-7; V gene: TRBV10-2; clone size: .; CDR3 DNA: TGCGCCAGCAGGGGACTAGCGGACCGTTTTAACGAGCAGTACTTC; CDR3 protein: CASRGLADRFNEQYF
D gene: TRBD1; J gene: TRBJ2-1; V gene: TRBV7-8; clone size: .; CDR3 DNA: TGTGCCAGCAGCCCCCGGACAGGGGCAGAGGAGCAGTCCTTC; CDR3 protein: CASSPRTGAEEQSF
D gene: TRBD1; J gene: TRBJ2-7; V gene: TRBV7-2; clone size: once; CDR3 DNA: TGTGCCAGCAGCTTAGCGGGACAGGGGTGGTACGAGCAGTACTTC; CDR3 protein: CASSLAGQGWYEQYF
D gene: .; J gene: TRBJ2-2; V gene: TRBV12-3/TRBV12-4; clone size: .; CDR3 DNA: TGTGCCAGCAGTTTAAGTTACACCGGGGAGCTGTTTTTT; CDR3 protein: CASSLSYTGELFF
D gene: TRBD1; J gene: TRBJ1-4; V gene: TRBV10-3; clone size: many; CDR3 DNA: TGTGCCATCAGGGGACAGGGGAGGTCTGAAAAACTGTTTTTT; CDR3 protein: CAIRGQGRSEKLFF
D gene: .; J gene: TRBJ2-2; V gene: TRBV12-3/TRBV12-4; clone size: few; CDR3 DNA: TGTGCCAGCAGCTCTGACACCGCGAACACCGGGGAGCTGTTTTTT; CDR3 protein: CASSSDTANTGELFF
D gene: .; J gene: TRBJ1-5; V gene: TRBV7-2; clone size: .; CDR3 DNA: TGTGCCAGCAGACCGGACGGAAGCAATCAGCCCCAGCATTTT; CDR3 protein: CASRPDGSNQPQHF
D gene: .; J gene: TRBJ2-6; V gene: TRBV10-3; clone size: .; CDR3 DNA: TGTGCCATCAGTGAGTCGCGTTCCGGGGCCAACGTCCTGACTTTC; CDR3 protein: CAISESRSGANVLTF
D gene: TRBD2; J gene: TRBJ2-1; V gene: TRBV5-5; clone size: .; CDR3 DNA: TGTGCCAGCTTCCCGCTACCGGGACTAGACCACAATGAGCAGTTCTTC; CDR3 protein: CASFPLPGLDHNEQFF
D gene: .; J gene: TRBJ2-3; V gene: TRBV5-1; clone size: few; CDR3 DNA: TGCGCCAGCAGCTTCAGCCCGGGAGTCCTTGATACGCAGTATTTT; CDR3 protein: CASSFSPGVLDTQYF
D gene: .; J gene: TRBJ2-5; V gene: TRBV29-1; clone size: few; CDR3 DNA: TGCAGCGTTGAGTGGGGCCGGAGAGATGGCCAGTACTTC; CDR3 protein: CSVEWGRRDGQYF
D gene: TRBD1; J gene: TRBJ2-7; V gene: TRBV25-1; clone size: .; CDR3 DNA: TGTGCCAGCAGTGAACCACAGGGGTACGAGCAGTACTTC; CDR3 protein: CASSEPQGYEQYF
D gene: .; J gene: TRBJ2-3; V gene: TRBV12-3/TRBV12-4; clone size: .; CDR3 DNA: TGTGCCTCCCATCGAGGGGAGAGCACAGATACGCAGTATTTT; CDR3 protein: CASHRGESTDTQYF
D gene: .; J gene: TRBJ1-1; V gene: TRBV7-9; clone size: .; CDR3 DNA: TGTGCCAGCAGCACGCGGCACTCACAGGGACGGACTGAAGCTTTCTTT; CDR3 protein: CASSTRHSQGRTEAFF
D gene: .; J gene: TRBJ2-3; V gene: TRBV12-3/TRBV12-4; clone size: many; CDR3 DNA: TGTGCCAGCAGACCGGGACAACCGGATACGCAGTATTTT; CDR3 protein: CASRPGQPDTQYF
D gene: .; J gene: TRBJ2-1; V gene: TRBV2; clone size: .; CDR3 DNA: TGTGCCAGCAGGAGCTTCGATGAGCAGTTCTTC; CDR3 protein: CASRSFDEQFF
D gene: .; J gene: TRBJ1-2; V gene: TRBV3-1; clone size: .; CDR3 DNA: TGTGCCAGCAGCGGTACAGGGTCTTATGGCTACACCTTC; CDR3 protein: CASSGTGSYGYTF
D gene: .; J gene: TRBJ1-2; V gene: TRBV9; clone size: few; CDR3 DNA: TGTGCCAGCAGCGTGCAGAACAGTCCCTCCACTAACTATGGCTACACCTTC; CDR3 protein: CASSVQNSPSTNYGYTF
D gene: .; J gene: TRBJ2-1; V gene: TRBV12-3/TRBV12-4; clone size: few; CDR3 DNA: TGTGCCAGCAGTAGAGGCTACAGCGGAGTGAACAATGAGCAGTTCTTC; CDR3 protein: CASSRGYSGVNNEQFF
D gene: TRBD1; J gene: TRBJ2-2; V gene: TRBV5-1; clone size: .; CDR3 DNA: TGCGCCAGCAGCTTCCTGGGACAGGGAGTGACCGGGGAGCTGTTTTTT; CDR3 protein: CASSFLGQGVTGELFF
D gene: .; J gene: TRBJ1-1; V gene: TRBV14; clone size: .; CDR3 DNA: TGTGCCAGCAGCCAAGGGGTAGTCTACACTGAAGCTTTCTTT; CDR3 protein: CASSQGVVYTEAFF
D gene: .; J gene: TRBJ2-1; V gene: TRBV12-3/TRBV12-4; clone size: few; CDR3 DNA: TGTGCCAGCAGTAACGGGGTTTATGAGGGGCAGTTCTTC; CDR3 protein: CASSNGVYEGQFF
D gene: .; J gene: TRBJ2-5; V gene: TRBV5-1; clone size: .; CDR3 DNA: TGCGCCAGCAGCTTGGAGGGCAGCAAAGAGACCCAGTACTTC; CDR3 protein: CASSLEGSKETQYF
D gene: .; J gene: TRBJ1-4; V gene: TRBV29-1; clone size: .; CDR3 DNA: TGCAGCGTTGCAGTGACTTTAGGTGAAAAACTGTTTTTT; CDR3 protein: CSVAVTLGEKLFF
D gene: .; J gene: TRBJ2-5; V gene: TRBV29-1; clone size: .; CDR3 DNA: TGCAGCGTTGTGGGCAAGGGGGACCAAGAGACCCAGTACTTC; CDR3 protein: CSVVGKGDQETQYF
D gene: .; J gene: TRBJ2-7; V gene: TRBV20-1; clone size: few; CDR3 DNA: TGCAGTGCTCCCGACTCCGGGACGTGGGGCGACGAGCAGTACTTC; CDR3 protein: CSAPDSGTWGDEQYF
D gene: .; J gene: TRBJ1-1; V gene: TRBV12-3/TRBV12-4; clone size: many; CDR3 DNA: TGTGCCAGCTCAATGGCAGGCTCTGAAGCTTTCTTT; CDR3 protein: CASSMAGSEAFF
D gene: TRBD1; J gene: TRBJ2-5; V gene: TRBV20-1; clone size: few; CDR3 DNA: TGCAGTGCTGTACAGGGGTTCGAGACCCAGTACTTC; CDR3 protein: CSAVQGFETQYF
D gene: .; J gene: TRBJ2-7; V gene: TRBV12-3/TRBV12-4; clone size: .; CDR3 DNA: TGTGCCAGCAAACAGGGAGAGTCCTACGAGCAGTACTTC; CDR3 protein: CASKQGESYEQYF
D gene: .; J gene: TRBJ1-1; V gene: TRBV7-2; clone size: few; CDR3 DNA: TGTGCCAGCAGCTTACAGAGGCGAACTGAAGCTTTCTTT; CDR3 protein: CASSLQRRTEAFF
D gene: .; J gene: TRBJ2-7; V gene: TRBV7-2; clone size: .; CDR3 DNA: TGTGCCAGCAGCTTAGTATCCGGGAACGAGCAGTACTTC; CDR3 protein: CASSLVSGNEQYF
D gene: .; J gene: TRBJ2-2; V gene: TRBV12-3/TRBV12-4; clone size: few; CDR3 DNA: TGTGCCAGCAGAAACGTACCGGGGGACACCGGGGAGCTGTTTTTT; CDR3 protein: CASRNVPGDTGELFF
D gene: .; J gene: TRBJ2-7; V gene: TRBV15; clone size: many; CDR3 DNA: TGTGCCACCAGCAGAGATCTGGCAGGCTCGTACGAGCAGTACTTC; CDR3 protein: CATSRDLAGSYEQYF